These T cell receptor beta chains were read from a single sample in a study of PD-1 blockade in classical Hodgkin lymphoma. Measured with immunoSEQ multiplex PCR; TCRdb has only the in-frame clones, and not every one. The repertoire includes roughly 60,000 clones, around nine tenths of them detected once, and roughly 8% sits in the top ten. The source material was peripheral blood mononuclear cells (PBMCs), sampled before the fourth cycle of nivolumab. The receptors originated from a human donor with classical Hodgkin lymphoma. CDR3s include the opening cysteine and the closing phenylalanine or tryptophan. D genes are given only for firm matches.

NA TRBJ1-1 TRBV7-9 CASSPDMNTEAFF
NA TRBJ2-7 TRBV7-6 CASSFRTDPKYEQYF
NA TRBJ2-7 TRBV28 CASSLYPYSEIVGTVTYEQYF
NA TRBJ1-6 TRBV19 CASTGLNSPLHF
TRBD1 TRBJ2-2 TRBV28 CASSFPRQGVAGELFF
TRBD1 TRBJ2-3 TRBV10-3 CAISESGLQGASTDTQYF
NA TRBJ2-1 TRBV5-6 CASSFFMDMGGTEQFF
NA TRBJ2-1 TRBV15 CATSSYTSLAYEQFF
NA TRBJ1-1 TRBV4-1 CASSKIKAEAFF
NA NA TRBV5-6 CASTAGTDAYEQYF
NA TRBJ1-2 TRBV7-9 CASSLDSWEYGYTF
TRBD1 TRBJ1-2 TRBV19 CASRTGGLYGYTF
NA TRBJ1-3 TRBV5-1 CASSLDRAGNTIYF
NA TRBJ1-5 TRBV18 CASSPMQQVPNQPQHF
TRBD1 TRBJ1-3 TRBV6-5 CASSYGQGQGNTIYF
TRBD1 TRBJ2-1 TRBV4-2 CASSQGSGGQFNEQFF
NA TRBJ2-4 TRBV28 CASSLFGDLAKNIQYF
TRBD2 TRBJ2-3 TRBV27 CASSQVAGGTDTQYF
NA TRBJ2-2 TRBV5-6 CASSLLTANTGELFF
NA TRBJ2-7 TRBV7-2 CASSLAGARDEQYF
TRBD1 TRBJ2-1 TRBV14 CASSQDKRRGQDPGDEQFF
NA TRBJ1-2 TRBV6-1 CASSAGPIYYGYTF
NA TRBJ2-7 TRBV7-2 CASSLSRGEQYF
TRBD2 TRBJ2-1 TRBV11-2 CASSPAGGSRGTNEQFF
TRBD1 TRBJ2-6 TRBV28 CASRGTGGLGANVLTF
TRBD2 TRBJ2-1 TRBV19 CASSEGLAGITEQFF
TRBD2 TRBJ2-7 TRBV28 CASSLSSGSFEQYF
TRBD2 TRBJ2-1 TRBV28 CASSFSGTSGRDEQFF